Presented here are 4 T cell receptor beta chains from one specimen sequenced in a study of T-cell reconstitution after alpha-beta-depleted transplantation in children. Unique molecular identifiers were used to barcode this TCRbeta library. TCRdb itself ran the PCR reads through MiXCR, one entry per CDR3 protein. The table has roughly 170,000 distinct CDR3 sequences, around 7% seen once. The input for sequencing was PBMCs from the stem cell graft donor, taken from the stem cell graft. The receptors come from a human donor who donated a stem cell graft to a child with Wiskott-Aldrich syndrome.

The sample holds many counts of this clonotype. V and J are TRBV29-1 and TRBJ2-2; D might be TRBD2 (5 bases). Germline V CDR1 and CDR2: SQVTM, ANQGSEA. The V end lost 2 bases, the J end lost 5 bases, and 12 bases lay between the germline ends. The CDR3 is 14 residues long. The chain's CDR3 is CSVERGYGTGELFF. CDR3 sequence (DNA): TGCAGCGTTGAAAGAGGGTATGGGACCGGGGAGCTGTTTTTT.

This clonotype was found many times. This sequence joins TRBV20-1 and TRBJ1-1, with 7 bases fitting TRBD1. This CDR3 contains 16 residues. Per the germline V gene, CDR1 is DFQATT and CDR2 is SNEGSKA (reference sequence). Trimming removed 0 bases from V and 4 bases from J; junction bases left unmatched: 11. The DNA of the CDR3 is TGCAGTGCTAGAGATCCGCGACAGGGTTGGGCCACTGAAGCTTTCTTT. Its translation is CSARDPRQGWATEAFF.

A note on this clonotype: A much larger clone differs by one base, so this may be a read error. The chain couples TRBV5-1 to TRBJ2-1; TRBD2 aligns across 11 bases. The CDR3 loop spans 15 amino acids. Germline-derived CDR1 and CDR2 are SGHRS and YFSETQ. J was trimmed by 5 bases and V by 9 bases; bases with no gene match: 10. CDR3 protein: CANTRPGLADNEQFF. CDR3 bases: TGCGCCAACACCCGACCGGGACTAGCGGACAATGAGCAGTTCTTC.

This clonotype was seen many times. This chain links TRBV10-1 with TRBJ2-7, with no clear D. V lost 0 bases and J lost 0, with 9 bases in between. The CDR3 has 15 residues. Germline assignment: CDR1 WNHNN and CDR2 SYGVQD (reference sequence). The CDR3 bases are TGCGCCAGCAGTGAGTCAGGGCTCCCCTCCTACGAGCAGTACTTC. It translates to CASSESGLPSYEQYF.